A single sample is the source of the 5 T cell receptor beta chains below, sequenced in a study of T cell responses to AZD1222 COVID-19 vaccine. The method was immunoSEQ multiplex PCR; TCRdb's version includes in-frame clones alone and lacks a portion of them. In the table there are roughly 58,000 clones, 89% of which are singletons. The sample in question was peripheral blood, obtained 28 days after the second AZD1222 dose. These receptors all come from an adult who received the AZD1222 COVID-19 vaccine.

The chain combines TRBV19 with TRBJ2-2; D call uncertain. The CDR3 sequence is 13 residues long. Germline CDR1 is LNHDA and CDR2 is SQIVND (reference sequence). V was trimmed by 5 bases and J by 11 bases, leaving 15 bases between them. The CDR3 bases are TGTGCCAGTAGTCACCTTGCGTCAGGAGAGCTGTTTTTT. It is translated as CASSHLASGELFF.

In its sample, this clone was seen once. This chain links TRBV30 with TRBJ1-5; 7 bases map to TRBD1. V lost 2 bases, J lost 8 bases, and 9 bases stayed unmatched. Germline V gene data show CDR1 as GTSNPN and CDR2 as SVGIG (reference sequence). This CDR3 has 14 amino acids. The CDR3 DNA reads TGTGCCTGGAGTTGGCGGACAGGTTCTAAGCCCCAGCATTTT. Its translation is CAWSWRTGSKPQHF.

The chain is built from TRBV11-3 and TRBJ2-2, with D perhaps TRBD1 (6 bases). This CDR3 comprises 17 residues. V dropped 3 bases and J dropped 3 bases, with 17 bases sitting between them. In germline, CDR1 is SGHNT, CDR2 YENEEA. Here the CDR3 reads CASSLNPATGDTGELFF. The CDR3 DNA reads as TGTGCCAGCAGCTTGAATCCCGCGACAGGAGACACCGGGGAGCTGTTTTTT.

The V gene is TRBV5-6, the J gene TRBJ2-3, with TRBD2 matching over 16 bases. CDR3 length equals 18 residues. V lost 1 base to trimming and J lost 2 bases; unmatched junction nucleotides: 4. Germline CDR1 and CDR2: SGHDT and YYEEEE. CDR3 sequence reads: CASSLLGLAGGVTDTQYF. The CDR3 DNA follows: TGTGCCAGCAGCTTGTTGGGACTAGCGGGAGGGGTCACAGATACGCAGTATTTT.

The V call is TRBV11-2, the J call TRBJ1-6; D may be TRBD1 (6 bases). Germline V gene data show CDR1 as SGHAT and CDR2 as FQNNGV. CDR3 size: 15 residues. Trimming cost V 1 base and J 10 bases, with 14 bases left between them. The CDR3 is CASSLGTANESPLHF. The CDR3 DNA reads TGTGCCAGCAGCTTAGGGACAGCTAACGAGTCACCCCTCCACTTT.